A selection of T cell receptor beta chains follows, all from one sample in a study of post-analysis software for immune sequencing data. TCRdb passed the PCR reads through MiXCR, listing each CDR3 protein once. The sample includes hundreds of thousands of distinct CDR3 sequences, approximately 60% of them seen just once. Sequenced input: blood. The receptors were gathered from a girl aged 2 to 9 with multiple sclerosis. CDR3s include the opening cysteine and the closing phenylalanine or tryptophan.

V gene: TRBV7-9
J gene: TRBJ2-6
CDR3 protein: CASSLIAALFSGANVLTF

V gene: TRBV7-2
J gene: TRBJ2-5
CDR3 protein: CASSSSAGARETQYF

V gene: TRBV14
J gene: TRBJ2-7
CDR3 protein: CASSLQGAFNEQYF

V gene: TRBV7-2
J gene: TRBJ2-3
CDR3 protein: CASSSVRGDTDTQYF

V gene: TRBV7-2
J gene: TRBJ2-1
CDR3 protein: CASSVGDSLYNEQFF

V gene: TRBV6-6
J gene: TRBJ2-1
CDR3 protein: CASSHIGYNEQFF

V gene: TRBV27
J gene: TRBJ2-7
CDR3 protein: CASSFVPSGMDEQYF

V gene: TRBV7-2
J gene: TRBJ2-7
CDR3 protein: CASSLANTYEQYF

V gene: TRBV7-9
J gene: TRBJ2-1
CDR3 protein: CASSFGGGQFF

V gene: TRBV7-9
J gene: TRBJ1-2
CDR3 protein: CASSLLDGAGGAGYTF

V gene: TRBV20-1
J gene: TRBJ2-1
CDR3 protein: CSAMGQGSYNEQFF

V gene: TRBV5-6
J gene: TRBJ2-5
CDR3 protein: CASTRDLEETQYF

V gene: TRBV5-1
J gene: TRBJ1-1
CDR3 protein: CASFSGRSGHTEAFF

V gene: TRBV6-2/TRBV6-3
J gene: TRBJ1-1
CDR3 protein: CASSEGLWGTEAFF

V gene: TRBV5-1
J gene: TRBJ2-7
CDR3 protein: CASSLGDRAAYEQYF

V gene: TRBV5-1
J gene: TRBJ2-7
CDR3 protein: CASSGETGLGNEQYF

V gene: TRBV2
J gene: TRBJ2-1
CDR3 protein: CASRDSGFSYNEQFF

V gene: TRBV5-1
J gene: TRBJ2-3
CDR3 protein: CASSLFQGFTDTQYF

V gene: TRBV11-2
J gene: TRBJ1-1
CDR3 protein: CASSLGQGRTEAFF

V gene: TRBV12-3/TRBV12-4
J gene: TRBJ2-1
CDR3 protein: CASSLLPPLAGTYNEQFF

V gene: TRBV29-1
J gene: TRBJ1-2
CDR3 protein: CSVEISGFGGYTF

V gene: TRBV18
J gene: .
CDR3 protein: CASSQKDSLEQYF

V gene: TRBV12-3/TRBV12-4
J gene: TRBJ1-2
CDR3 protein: CASSLVGIYGYTF

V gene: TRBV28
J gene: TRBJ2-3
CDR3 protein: CASSPGQGKGTQYF

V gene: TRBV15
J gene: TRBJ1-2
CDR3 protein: CATSRDKSRDSGYTF

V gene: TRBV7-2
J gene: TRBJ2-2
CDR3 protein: CASISALAGEYTGELFF

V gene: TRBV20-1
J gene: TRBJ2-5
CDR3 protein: CSARGLGGETQYF

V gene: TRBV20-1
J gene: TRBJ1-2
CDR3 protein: CSARGSTNYGYTF

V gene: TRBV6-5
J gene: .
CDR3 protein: CAGTQGGVTAGYEQYF

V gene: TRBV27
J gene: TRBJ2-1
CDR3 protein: CASSESGRGDEQFF

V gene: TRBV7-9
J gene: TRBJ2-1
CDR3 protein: CASSFPPREGEQFF

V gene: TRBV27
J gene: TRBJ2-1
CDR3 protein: CASSTGLRQFF

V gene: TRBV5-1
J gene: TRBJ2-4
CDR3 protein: CASSLTDLTKNIQYF

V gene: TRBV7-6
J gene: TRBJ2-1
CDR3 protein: CASSPVPSSYNEQFF

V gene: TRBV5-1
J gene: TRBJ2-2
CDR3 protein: CASRNWAGTSGRATDTGELFF

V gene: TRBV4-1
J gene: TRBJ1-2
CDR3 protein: CASSQDREAAPLYGYTF

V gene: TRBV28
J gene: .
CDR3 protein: CASSPLDGGSYEQYF

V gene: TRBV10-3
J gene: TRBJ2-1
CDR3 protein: CAISDLAGGMNEQFF

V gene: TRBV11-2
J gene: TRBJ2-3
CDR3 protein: CASSLGYLDTDTQYF

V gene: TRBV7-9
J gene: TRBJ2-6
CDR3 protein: CASSEMYRSGANVLTF

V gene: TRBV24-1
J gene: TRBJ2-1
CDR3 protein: CATSDWGRAKNGQFF

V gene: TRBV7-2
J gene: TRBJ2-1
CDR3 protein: CASNSYSNEQFF

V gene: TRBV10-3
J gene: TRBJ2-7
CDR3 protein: CAITYLSSSYEQYF

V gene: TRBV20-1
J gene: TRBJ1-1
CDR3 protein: CSASRDEVGLTEAFF

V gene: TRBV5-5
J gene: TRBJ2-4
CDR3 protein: CASSPAPTAPTAKNIQYF

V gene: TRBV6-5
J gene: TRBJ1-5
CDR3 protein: CASSSNSNQPQHF

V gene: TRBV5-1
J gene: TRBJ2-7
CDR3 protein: CASNFGTDSYEQYF

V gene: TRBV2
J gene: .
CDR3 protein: CASSGGRDLGYEQYF

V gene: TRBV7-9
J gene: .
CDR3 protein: CTSLLAGMETQYF

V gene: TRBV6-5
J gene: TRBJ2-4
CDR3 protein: CASSYRGGAKNIQYF

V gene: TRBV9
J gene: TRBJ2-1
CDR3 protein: CASSVEPRGSYNEQFF

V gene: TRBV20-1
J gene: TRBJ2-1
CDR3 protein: CCARADRYNEQFF

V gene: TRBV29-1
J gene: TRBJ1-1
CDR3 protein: CSVDQGAKGEAFF

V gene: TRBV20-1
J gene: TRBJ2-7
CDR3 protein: CSARAGSSKNEQYF

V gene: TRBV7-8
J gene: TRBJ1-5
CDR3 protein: CASSPHRGQNNQPQHF

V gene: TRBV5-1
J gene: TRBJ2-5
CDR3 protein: CASSLAGPDGTQYF

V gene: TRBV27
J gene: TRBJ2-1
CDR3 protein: CASSLWGGEQFF